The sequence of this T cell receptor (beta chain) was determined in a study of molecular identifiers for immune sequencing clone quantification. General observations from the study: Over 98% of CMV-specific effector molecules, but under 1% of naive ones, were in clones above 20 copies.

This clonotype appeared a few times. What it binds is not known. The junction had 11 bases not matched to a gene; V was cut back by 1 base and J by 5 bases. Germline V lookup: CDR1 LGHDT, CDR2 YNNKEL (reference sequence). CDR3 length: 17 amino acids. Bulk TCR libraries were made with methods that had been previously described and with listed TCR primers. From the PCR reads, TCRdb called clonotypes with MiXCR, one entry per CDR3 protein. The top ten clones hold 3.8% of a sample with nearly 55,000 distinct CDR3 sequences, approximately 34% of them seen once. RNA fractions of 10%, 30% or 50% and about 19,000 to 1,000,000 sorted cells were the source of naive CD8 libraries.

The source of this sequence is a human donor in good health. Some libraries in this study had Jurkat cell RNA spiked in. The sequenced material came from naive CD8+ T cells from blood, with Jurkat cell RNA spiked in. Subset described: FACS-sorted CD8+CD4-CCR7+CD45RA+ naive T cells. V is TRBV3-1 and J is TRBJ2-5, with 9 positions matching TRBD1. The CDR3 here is CASSQGWTGAEPETQYF. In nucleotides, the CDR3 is TGTGCCAGCAGCCAAGGCTGGACAGGGGCCGAACCTGAGACCCAGTACTTC.